The clone carrying this TCR beta chain was found once. Germline CDR1 and CDR2: SGHNT and YENEEA. This CDR3 has 15 residues. Germline trimming cut 5 bases from V and 3 bases from J; bases unmatched to any gene: 7. The PCR made use of 60 Vbeta and 13 Jbeta primers. Sequenced by immunoSEQ multiplex PCR; TCRdb stores in-frame clones only, minus some. This table has roughly 180,000 clones, around 79% appearing once. The data originate from a study of cytomegalovirus exposure and HLA in healthy donors. The sequence was obtained from a girl aged 5-17 years in good health and CMV-seropositive. The chain links TRBV11-3 to TRBJ2-3; 8 nucleotides match TRBD2. Sequencing was carried out using PBMCs. CDR3 sequence (DNA): TGTGCCAGCAGCCCCGGGGGGGGAGGAACAGATACGCAGTATTTT. Translated: CASSPGGGGTDTQYF.